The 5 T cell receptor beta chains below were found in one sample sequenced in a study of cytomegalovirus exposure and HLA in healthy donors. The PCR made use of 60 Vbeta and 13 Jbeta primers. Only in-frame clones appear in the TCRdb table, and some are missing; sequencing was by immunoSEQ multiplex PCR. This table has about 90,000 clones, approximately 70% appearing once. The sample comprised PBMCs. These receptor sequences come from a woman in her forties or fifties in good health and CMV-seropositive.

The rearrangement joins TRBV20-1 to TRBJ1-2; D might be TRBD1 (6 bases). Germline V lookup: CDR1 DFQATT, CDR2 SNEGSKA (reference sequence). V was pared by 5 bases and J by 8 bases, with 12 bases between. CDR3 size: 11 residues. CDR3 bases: TGCAGTGCTTCCTGGGGGGGCGGCTACACCTTC. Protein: CSASWGGGYTF.

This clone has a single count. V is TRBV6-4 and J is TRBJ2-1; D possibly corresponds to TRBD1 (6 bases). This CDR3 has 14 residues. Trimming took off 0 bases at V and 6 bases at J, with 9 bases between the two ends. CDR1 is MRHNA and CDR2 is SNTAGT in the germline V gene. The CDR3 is CASSDSGQTNEQFF. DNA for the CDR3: TGTGCCAGCAGTGACTCAGGACAGACCAATGAGCAGTTCTTC.

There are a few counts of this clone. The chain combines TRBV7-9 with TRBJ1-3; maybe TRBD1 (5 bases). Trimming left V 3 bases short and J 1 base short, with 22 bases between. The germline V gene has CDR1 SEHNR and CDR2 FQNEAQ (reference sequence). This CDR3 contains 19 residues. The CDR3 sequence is CASSFGGAGEGGSGNTIYF. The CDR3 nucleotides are TGTGCCAGCAGCTTTGGTGGGGCAGGAGAGGGAGGATCTGGAAACACCATATATTTT.

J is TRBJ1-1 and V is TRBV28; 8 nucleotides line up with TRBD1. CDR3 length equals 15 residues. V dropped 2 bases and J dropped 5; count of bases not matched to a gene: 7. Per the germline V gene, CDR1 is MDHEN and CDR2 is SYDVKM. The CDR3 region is CASSLTDRARTEAFF. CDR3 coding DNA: TGTGCCAGCAGTTTAACGGACAGGGCGAGGACTGAAGCTTTCTTT.

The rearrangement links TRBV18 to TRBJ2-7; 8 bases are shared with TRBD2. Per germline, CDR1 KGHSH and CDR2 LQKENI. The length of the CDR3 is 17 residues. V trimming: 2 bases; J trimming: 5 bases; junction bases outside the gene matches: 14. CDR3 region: CASSPAALADFDNEQYF. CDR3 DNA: TGTGCCAGCTCACCAGCCGCACTAGCGGATTTTGATAACGAGCAGTACTTC.